Listed here are 17 T cell receptor beta chains from one sample, sequenced in a study of control samples from healthy donors and cancer patients (TCRdb year 2020). The method behind the library was the immunoSEQ multiplex PCR assay. TCRdb carries this immuneACCESS record with in-frame sequences only. Its versions omit some clonotypes, under half of them owing to an unresolved V gene in the studies checked, with the rest unexplained. For this sample there are tens of thousands of clones; approximately 88% appear just once. The ten largest clones represent 7.6% of the sample. The sample taken for sequencing was blood. The receptors here all came from a woman in her sixties in good health.

This sequence joins TRBV30 and TRBJ1-2; D is undetermined. The germline V and J ends were trimmed by 2 bases and 8 bases, with 15 bases remaining between them. The CDR3 has 13 amino acids. The germline gives CDR1 GTSNPN, CDR2 SVGIG (reference sequence). The CDR3 DNA follows: TGTGCCTGGAGTCCCGGAAGCGGGCGGGGCTACACCTTC. Translated, it gives CAWSPGSGRGYTF. Looking up the rest from reference TRBV30 and TRBJ1-2 gives the full variable domain: SQTIHQWPATLVQPVGSPLSLECTVEGTSNPNLYWYRQAAGRGLQLLFYSVGIGQISSEVPQNLSASRPQDRQFILSSKKLLLSDSGFYLCAWSPGSGRGYTFGSGTRLTVV.

This chain connects TRBV12-3 or TRBV12-4 to TRBJ1-1; the match to TRBD1 covers 7 bases. CDR3 length: 13 amino acids. The ends lost 1 base at V and 10 bases at J; junction bases unmatched: 6. The CDR3 here is CASSLGQGISAFF. The DNA for the CDR3 is TGTGCCAGCAGTTTAGGACAGGGTATTTCAGCTTTCTTT.

The J gene is TRBJ2-1, the V gene TRBV2; 9 bases are a match to TRBD2. The J segment lost 7 bases and the V segment lost 4 bases, leaving 8 bases of the junction unmatched. CDR3 size: 15 residues. The germline CDR1 and CDR2 sequences are SNHLY and FYNNEI. The CDR3 spells CASSGLAGSPNEQFF. In nucleotides, the CDR3 is TGTGCCAGCAGTGGGCTAGCGGGATCCCCGAATGAGCAGTTCTTC.

This rearrangement joins TRBV12-5 to TRBJ2-6, with a weak D call TRBD2 (5 bases). V gave up 0 bases and J gave up 0 bases, with 24 bases separating them. Germline V gene lookup returns CDR1 LGHNT and CDR2 FRNRAP. CDR3 length: 22 amino acids. The DNA for the CDR3 is TGTGCTAGTGGTTTGGTAGGTGGGGAGTGGCCTACAGATATCTCTGGGGCCAACGTCCTGACTTTC. This gives the protein CASGLVGGEWPTDISGANVLTF.

V is TRBV6-4 and J is TRBJ2-1; TRBD1 agrees at 8 bases. The length of the CDR3 is 16 residues. Per germline, CDR1 MRHNA and CDR2 SNTAGT. Trimming took 6 bases from V and 0 from J; bases not matched to a gene: 7. This CDR3 reads CASSQSGGASYNEQFF. The CDR3 DNA follows: TGTGCCAGCAGCCAGTCAGGGGGCGCCTCCTACAATGAGCAGTTCTTC.

This clone showed up just a few times. The chain recombines TRBV28 with TRBJ1-2; D not certain. The CDR3 length is 13 residues. Deletions cut 3 bases from V and 0 bases from J, with 5 bases between. CDR1 is MDHEN and CDR2 is SYDVKM in the germline V gene. As DNA, the CDR3 is TGTGCCAGCAGTTTGCCAACTAACTATGGCTACACCTTC. Protein sequence: CASSLPTNYGYTF.

This clone was picked up one time. CDR3 nucleotide sequence: TGCGCCAGCAGCTTGTATCCCCAGGGATCCGTGGATGAAAAACTGTTTTTT. Protein product: CASSLYPQGSVDEKLFF. The chain employs TRBV5-1 and TRBJ1-4; a possible D gene is TRBD1 (5 bases). V was cut by 1 base and J by 6 bases, with 19 bases left in between. The CDR3 runs to 17 residues. Germline assignment: CDR1 SGHRS and CDR2 YFSETQ.

V gene TRBV4-1 combines with J gene TRBJ2-3; weak D call: TRBD2 (7 bases). Looked up from germline, CDR1 is MGHRA and CDR2 is YSYEKL. CDR3 length: 15 residues. V was pared by 6 bases and J by 5 bases, with 18 bases between. Here the CDR3 reads CASRPIGGGRDTQYF. As DNA, the CDR3 is TGCGCCAGCAGACCGATAGGGGGGGGGAGAGATACGCAGTATTTT.

The rearrangement joins TRBV4-3 to TRBJ2-1, with TRBD1 identical over 7 bases. The germline V gene encodes CDR1 LGHNA and CDR2 YSLEER. V dropped 4 bases and J dropped 0; count of bases not matched to a gene: 9. The length of the CDR3 is 17 residues. The CDR3 DNA sequence: TGCGCCAGCAGCCGGGGACAACCAGGGGGCTCCTACAATGAGCAGTTCTTC. This encodes CASSRGQPGGSYNEQFF.

This sequence joins TRBV11-2 and TRBJ1-1; tentative D call: TRBD1 (6 bases). Germline lookup yields CDR1 SGHAT and CDR2 FQNNGV. The V and J ends lost 2 bases and 0 bases respectively, with 16 bases between them. CDR3 size: 17 residues. In DNA form, the CDR3 reads TGTGCCAGCAGCTTATCCCCGTTTCAGGGGATGAACACTGAAGCTTTCTTT. Its protein is CASSLSPFQGMNTEAFF.

The chain has TRBV7-9 and TRBJ1-3; TRBD1 is a possible D gene (6 bases). This CDR3 has 14 residues. CDR1 and CDR2 (germline): SEHNR, FQNEAQ (reference sequence). Trimming took 5 bases from V and 4 from J, leaving 12 bases between them. The CDR3 DNA sequence: TGTGCCAGCAGCCCCCAGGGGAACGGAAACACCATATATTTT. It specifies CASSPQGNGNTIYF.

This clone is a singleton in its sample. This chain joins TRBV12-3 or TRBV12-4 and TRBJ2-7; D unclear. Trimming left V 6 bases short and J 5 bases short, with 14 bases between. CDR3 size: 13 residues. CDR3 sequence (DNA): TGTGCCAGCAGATACTCCCTAATACACGAGCAGTACTTC. Protein sequence: CASRYSLIHEQYF.

J is TRBJ2-1 and V is TRBV29-1; 8 nucleotides match TRBD2. The ends lost 7 bases at V and 6 bases at J; junction bases unmatched: 5. The germline V gene has CDR1 SQVTM and CDR2 ANQGSEA. The CDR3 totals 12 residues. The CDR3 loop reads CSGRLASNEQFF. CDR3 in DNA: TGCAGCGGCCGACTAGCGAGCAATGAGCAGTTCTTC.

Here the CDR3 DNA reads TGTGCCAGCAGCTTCTCCCATGAGGGCTACACCTTC. Translation: CASSFSHEGYTF. V usage is TRBV11-2 and J usage is TRBJ1-2; D gene ambiguous. The ends were cut back, 3 bases at V and 8 bases at J, with 10 bases in the middle. CDR1 is SGHAT, CDR2 FQNNGV, per germline. CDR3 size: 12 residues.

The chain uses TRBV5-5 and TRBJ1-2, with D perhaps matching TRBD1 (6 bases). Germline CDR1 reads SGHKS; CDR2 reads YYEKEE (reference sequence). The CDR3 is 17 amino acids. V shed 0 bases and J shed 0 bases, with 15 bases lying between them. CDR3 region: CASSLAGAGTSNYGYTF. For the CDR3, the DNA is TGTGCCAGCAGCTTGGCGGGGGCAGGCACATCTAACTATGGCTACACCTTC.

Only one count was recorded for this clone. V and J are TRBV5-1 and TRBJ1-1, with D maybe TRBD1 (5 bases). CDR1 is SGHRS, CDR2 YFSETQ, per germline. CDR3 length equals 15 residues. Trimming left V 0 bases short and J 7 bases short, with 16 bases between. CDR3 in DNA: TGCGCCAGCAGCTTGGGTGGAGGGGAGAATGGTGAAGCTTTCTTT. Amino acid sequence: CASSLGGGENGEAFF.

The chain combines TRBV19 with TRBJ1-5, with D perhaps TRBD1 (6 bases). Between the trimmed V and J ends, which lost 4 bases and 9 bases, there was a span of 13 bases. CDR1 is LNHDA and CDR2 is SQIVND in the germline V gene (reference sequence). CDR3 size: 13 residues. The CDR3 nucleotides are TGTGCCAGTAGTAGACAGGACGTTGGGCCCCAGCATTTT. It yields the protein CASSRQDVGPQHF.